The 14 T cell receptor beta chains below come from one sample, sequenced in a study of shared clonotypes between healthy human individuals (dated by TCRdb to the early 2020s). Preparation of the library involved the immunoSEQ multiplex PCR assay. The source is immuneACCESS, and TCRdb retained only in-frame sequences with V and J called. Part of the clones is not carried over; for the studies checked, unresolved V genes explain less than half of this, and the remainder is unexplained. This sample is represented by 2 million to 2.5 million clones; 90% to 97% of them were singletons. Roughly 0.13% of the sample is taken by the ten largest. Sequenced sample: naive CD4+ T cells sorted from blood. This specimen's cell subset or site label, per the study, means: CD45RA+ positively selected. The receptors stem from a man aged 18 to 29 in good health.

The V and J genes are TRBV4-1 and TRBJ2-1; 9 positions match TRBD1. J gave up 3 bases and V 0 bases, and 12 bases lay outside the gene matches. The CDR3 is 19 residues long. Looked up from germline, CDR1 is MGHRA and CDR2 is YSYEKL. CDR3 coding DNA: TGCGCCAGCAGCCAAGATCCCGGGACAGGGATTGGGGTCTACAATGAGCAGTTCTTC. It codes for CASSQDPGTGIGVYNEQFF.

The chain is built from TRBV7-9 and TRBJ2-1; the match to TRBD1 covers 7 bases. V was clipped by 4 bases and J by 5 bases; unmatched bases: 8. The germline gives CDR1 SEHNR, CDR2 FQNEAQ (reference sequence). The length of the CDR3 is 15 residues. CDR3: CASSYLDRDNNEQFF. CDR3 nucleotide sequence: TGTGCCAGCAGCTACTTAGACAGGGATAACAATGAGCAGTTCTTC. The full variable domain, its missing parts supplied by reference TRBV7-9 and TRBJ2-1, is DTGVSQNPRHKITKRGQNVTFRCDPISEHNRLYWYRQTLGQGPEFLTYFQNEAQLEKSRLLSDRFSAERPKGSFSTLEIQRTEQGDSAMYLCASSYLDRDNNEQFFGPGTRLTVL.

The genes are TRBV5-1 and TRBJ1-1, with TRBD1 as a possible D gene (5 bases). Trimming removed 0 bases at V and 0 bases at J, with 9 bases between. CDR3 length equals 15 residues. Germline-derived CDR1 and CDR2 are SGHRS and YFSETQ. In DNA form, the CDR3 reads TGCGCCAGCAGCTTGGAGCTGGGACTGAACACTGAAGCTTTCTTT. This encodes CASSLELGLNTEAFF.

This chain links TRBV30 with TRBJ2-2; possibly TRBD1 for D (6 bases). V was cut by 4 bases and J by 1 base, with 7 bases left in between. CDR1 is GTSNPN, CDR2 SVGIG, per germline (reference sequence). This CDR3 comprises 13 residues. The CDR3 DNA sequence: TGTGCCTGGAAACAGGGGAACACCGGGGAGCTGTTTTTT. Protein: CAWKQGNTGELFF.

This CDR3 is CASSLTMVPDTQYF. In nucleotides, the CDR3 is TGCGCCAGCAGTTTGACAATGGTGCCAGATACGCAGTATTTT. The chain has TRBV4-1 and TRBJ2-3; unclear D gene. Germline V lookup: CDR1 MGHRA, CDR2 YSYEKL. V dropped 6 bases and J dropped 4 bases, with 14 bases sitting between them. This CDR3 region has 14 residues.

The CDR3 bases are TGTGCCAGCAGTTTTGGGACTTCACGTAATGAGCAGTTCTTC. This translates into CASSFGTSRNEQFF. V usage is TRBV27 and J usage is TRBJ2-1, with D perhaps matching TRBD2 (6 bases). V was cut by 3 bases and J by 7 bases, with 13 bases left in between. This CDR3 spans 14 amino acids. Germline CDR1 reads MNHEY; CDR2 reads SMNVEV (reference sequence).

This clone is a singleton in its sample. CDR3 sequence reads: CASSLTPGAYFYNEQFF. The DNA of the CDR3 is TGTGCCAGCAGCTTAACGCCAGGGGCATATTTCTACAATGAGCAGTTCTTC. V usage is TRBV7-2 and J usage is TRBJ2-1, with TRBD1 as a possible D gene (6 bases). The CDR3 is 17 amino acids. The V end lost 2 bases, the J end lost 3 bases, and 17 bases lay between the germline ends. CDR1 and CDR2 (germline): SGHTA, FQGNSA. Full variable domain (outside the CDR3, taken from reference TRBV7-2 and TRBJ2-1): GAGVSQSPSNKVTEKGKDVELRCDPISGHTALYWYRQSLGQGLEFLIYFQGNSAPDKSGLPSDRFSAERTGGSVSTLTIQRTQQEDSAVYLCASSLTPGAYFYNEQFFGPGTRLTVL.

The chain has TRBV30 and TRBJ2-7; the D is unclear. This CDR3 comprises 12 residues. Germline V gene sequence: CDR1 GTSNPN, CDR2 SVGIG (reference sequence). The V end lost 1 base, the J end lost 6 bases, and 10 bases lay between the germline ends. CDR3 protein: CAWSETRSEQYF. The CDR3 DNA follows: TGTGCCTGGAGTGAGACAAGAAGCGAGCAGTACTTC.

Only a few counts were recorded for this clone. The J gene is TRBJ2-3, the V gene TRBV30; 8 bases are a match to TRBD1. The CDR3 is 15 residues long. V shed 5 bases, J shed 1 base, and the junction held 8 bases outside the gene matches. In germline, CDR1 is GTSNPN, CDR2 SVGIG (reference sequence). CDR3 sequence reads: CAWGSDRARTDTQYF. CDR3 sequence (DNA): TGTGCCTGGGGGTCGGACAGGGCCCGCACAGATACGCAGTATTTT.

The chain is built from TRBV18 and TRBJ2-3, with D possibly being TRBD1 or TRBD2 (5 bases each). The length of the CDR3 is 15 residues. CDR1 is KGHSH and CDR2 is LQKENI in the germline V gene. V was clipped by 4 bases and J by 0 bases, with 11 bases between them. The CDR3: CASSLQGGSTDTQYF. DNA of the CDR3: TGTGCCAGCTCACTTCAGGGCGGGAGCACAGATACGCAGTATTTT.

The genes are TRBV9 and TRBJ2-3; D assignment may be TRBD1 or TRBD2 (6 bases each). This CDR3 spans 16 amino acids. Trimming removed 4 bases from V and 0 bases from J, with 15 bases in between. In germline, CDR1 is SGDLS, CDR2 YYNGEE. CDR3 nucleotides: TGTGCCAGCAGCCCTCGTTGGGGGGCGAGCACAGATACGCAGTATTTT. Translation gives CASSPRWGASTDTQYF. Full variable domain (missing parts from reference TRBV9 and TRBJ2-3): DSGVTQTPKHLITATGQRVTLRCSPRSGDLSVYWYQQSLDQGLQFLIQYYNGEERAKGNILERFSAQQFPDLHSELNLSSLELGDSALYFCASSPRWGASTDTQYFGPGTRLTVL.

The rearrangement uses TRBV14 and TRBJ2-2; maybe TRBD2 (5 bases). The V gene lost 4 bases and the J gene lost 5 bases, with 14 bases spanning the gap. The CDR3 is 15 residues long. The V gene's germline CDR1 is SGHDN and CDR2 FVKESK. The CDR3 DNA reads TGTGCCAGCAGCCCATCGGGGTGGTGGACCGGGGAGCTGTTTTTT. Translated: CASSPSGWWTGELFF. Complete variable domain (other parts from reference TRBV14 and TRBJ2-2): EAGVTQFPSHSVIEKGQTVTLRCDPISGHDNLYWYRRVMGKEIKFLLHFVKESKQDESGMPNNRFLAERTGGTYSTLKVQPAELEDSGVYFCASSPSGWWTGELFFGEGSRLTVL.

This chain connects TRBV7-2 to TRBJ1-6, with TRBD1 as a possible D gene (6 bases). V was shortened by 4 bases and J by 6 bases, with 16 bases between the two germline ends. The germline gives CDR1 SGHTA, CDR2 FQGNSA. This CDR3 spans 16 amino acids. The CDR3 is CASSYRDITVNSPLHF. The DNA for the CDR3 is TGTGCCAGCAGCTACCGGGACATAACAGTTAATTCACCCCTCCACTTT.

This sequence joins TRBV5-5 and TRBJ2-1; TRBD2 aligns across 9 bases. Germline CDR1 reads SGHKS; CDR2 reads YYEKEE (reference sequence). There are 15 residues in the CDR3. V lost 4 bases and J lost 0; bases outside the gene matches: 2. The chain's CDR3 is CASSTGLASYNEQFF. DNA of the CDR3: TGTGCCAGCAGCACGGGACTAGCCTCCTACAATGAGCAGTTCTTC. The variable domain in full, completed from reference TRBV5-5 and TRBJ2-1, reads DAGVTQSPTHLIKTRGQQVTLRCSPISGHKSVSWYQQVLGQGPQFIFQYYEKEERGRGNFPDRFSARQFPNYSSELNVNALLLGDSALYLCASSTGLASYNEQFFGPGTRLTVL.